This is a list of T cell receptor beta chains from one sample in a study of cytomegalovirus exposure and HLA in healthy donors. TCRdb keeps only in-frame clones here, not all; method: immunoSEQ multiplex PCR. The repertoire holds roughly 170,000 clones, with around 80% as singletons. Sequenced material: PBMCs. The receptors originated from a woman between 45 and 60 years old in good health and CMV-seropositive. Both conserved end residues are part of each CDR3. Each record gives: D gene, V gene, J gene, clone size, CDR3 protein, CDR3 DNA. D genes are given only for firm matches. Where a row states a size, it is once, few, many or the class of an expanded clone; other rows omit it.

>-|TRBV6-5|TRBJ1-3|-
CASSGSSGNTIYF
TGTGCCAGCAGCGGGAGCTCTGGAAACACCATATATTTT
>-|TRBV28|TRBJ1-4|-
CASSSWDKTNEKLFF
TGTGCCAGCAGTTCCTGGGACAAAACTAATGAAAAACTGTTTTTT
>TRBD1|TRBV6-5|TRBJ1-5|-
CASRPTGDLNQPQHF
TGTGCCAGCAGACCGACAGGGGACCTCAATCAGCCCCAGCATTTT
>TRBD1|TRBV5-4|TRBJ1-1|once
CASSSGTGGNTEAFF
TGTGCCAGCAGCTCCGGGACAGGGGGTAACACTGAAGCTTTCTTT
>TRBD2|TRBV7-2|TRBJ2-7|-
CAGSLALAGMSEQYF
TGTGCCGGCAGCTTAGCGCTAGCGGGGATGAGCGAGCAGTACTTC
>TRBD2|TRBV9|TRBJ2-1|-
CASSSVAGGPTNEQFF
TGTGCCAGCAGCTCCGTAGCGGGGGGGCCGACCAATGAGCAGTTCTTC
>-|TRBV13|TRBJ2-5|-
CASSPKPRGTQYF
TGTGCCAGCAGCCCTAAGCCCAGAGGGACCCAGTACTTC
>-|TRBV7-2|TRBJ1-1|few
CASSLHSRGNGAEAFF
TGTGCCAGCAGCTTACATAGCAGAGGCAACGGCGCTGAAGCTTTCTTT
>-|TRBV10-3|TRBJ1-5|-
CAISAAGVQPQHF
TGTGCCATCAGTGCTGCAGGGGTTCAGCCCCAGCATTTT
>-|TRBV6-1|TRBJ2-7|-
CASSLEGSAPYEQYF
TGTGCCAGCAGTCTAGAAGGTTCAGCCCCCTACGAGCAGTACTTC
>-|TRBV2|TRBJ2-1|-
CASSVRAGNEQFF
TGTGCCAGCAGTGTGAGGGCCGGGAATGAGCAGTTCTTC
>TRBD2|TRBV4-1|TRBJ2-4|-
CASSPPGGKNIQYF
TGCGCCAGCAGCCCACCGGGAGGGAAAAACATTCAGTACTTC
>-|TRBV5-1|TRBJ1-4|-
CASSSETGQNNEKLFF
TGCGCCAGCAGCTCTGAGACAGGACAGAATAATGAAAAACTGTTTTTT
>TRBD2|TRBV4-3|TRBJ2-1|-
CASSQDLASGNNEQFF
TGCGCCAGCAGCCAAGATTTGGCTAGCGGGAACAATGAGCAGTTCTTC
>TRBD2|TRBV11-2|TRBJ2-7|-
CASSLETAGGEQYF
TGTGCCAGCAGCTTAGAAACAGCGGGGGGGGAGCAGTACTTC
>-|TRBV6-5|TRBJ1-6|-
CASSYYGRGNSPLHF
TGTGCCAGCAGTTACTATGGCAGGGGAAATTCACCCCTCCACTTT
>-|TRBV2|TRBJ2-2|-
CASSPTGELFF
TGTGCCAGCAGCCCAACCGGGGAGCTGTTTTTT
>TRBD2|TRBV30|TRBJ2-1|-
CAWIIRGGTSPHEQFF
TGTGCCTGGATTATACGGGGGGGGACTAGTCCCCATGAGCAGTTCTTC
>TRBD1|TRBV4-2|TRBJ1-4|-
CASSQADRGYEKLFF
TGTGCCAGCAGCCAAGCTGACAGGGGATATGAAAAACTGTTTTTT
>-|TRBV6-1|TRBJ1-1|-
CASSEWGGEAFF
TGTGCCAGCAGTGAATGGGGCGGTGAAGCTTTCTTT
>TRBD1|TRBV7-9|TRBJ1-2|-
CSSSLDRVSYTF
TGTTCCAGCAGCTTGGACAGGGTCAGCTACACCTTC
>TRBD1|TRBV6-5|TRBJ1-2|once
CASSYPGQGNGYTF
TGTGCCAGCAGTTATCCGGGACAGGGGAACGGCTACACCTTC
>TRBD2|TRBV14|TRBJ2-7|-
CASSPREGGTYEQYF
TGTGCCAGCAGCCCACGGGAGGGAGGTACCTACGAGCAGTACTTC
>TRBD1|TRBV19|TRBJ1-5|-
CASNYLQGADQPQHF
TGTGCCAGTAATTACCTACAGGGGGCGGATCAGCCCCAGCATTTT
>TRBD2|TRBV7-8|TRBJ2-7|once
CASSFGTSGGTYEQYF
TGTGCCAGCAGCTTTGGGACTAGCGGGGGGACCTACGAGCAGTACTTC
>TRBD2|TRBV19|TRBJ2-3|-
CASSPRLAGRTDTQYF
TGTGCCAGTAGTCCCCGACTAGCGGGGCGCACAGATACGCAGTATTTT
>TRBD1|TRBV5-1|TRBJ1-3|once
CASSPQGGNTIYF
TGCGCCAGCAGCCCACAGGGGGGGAACACCATATATTTT
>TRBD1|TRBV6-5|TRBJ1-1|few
CASRWTGGETEAFF
TGTGCCAGCAGGTGGACAGGGGGAGAAACTGAAGCTTTCTTT
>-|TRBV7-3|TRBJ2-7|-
CASSLYPYSYEQYF
TGTGCCAGCAGCTTATATCCGTACTCCTACGAGCAGTACTTC
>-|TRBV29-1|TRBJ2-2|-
CSVDRGGTGELFF
TGCAGCGTTGACAGGGGAGGGACCGGGGAGCTGTTTTTT
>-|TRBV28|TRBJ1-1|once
CASSLGAGTNPYSPSGPEAFF
TGTGCCAGCAGTTTAGGAGCCGGGACAAATCCTTACTCTCCCTCCGGCCCTGAAGCTTTCTTT
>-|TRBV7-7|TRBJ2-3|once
CASSKTVFGDTQYF
TGTGCTAGCAGCAAGACAGTTTTTGGAGATACGCAGTATTTT
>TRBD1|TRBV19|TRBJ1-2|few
CASGWDSPQNF
TGTGCCAGTGGATGGGACAGCCCCCAAAACTTC
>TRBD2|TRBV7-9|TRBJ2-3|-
CASSGEGGSSTDTQYF
TGTGCCAGCAGCGGGGAGGGCGGGAGTAGTACAGATACGCAGTATTTT
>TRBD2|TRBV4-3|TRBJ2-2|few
CASSQERGLGSIRGELFF
TGCGCCAGCAGCCAAGAGAGGGGACTAGGATCCATACGCGGGGAGCTGTTTTTT
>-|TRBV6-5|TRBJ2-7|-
CASSSVGGASYEQYF
TGTGCCAGCAGTTCCGTTGGTGGGGCCTCCTACGAGCAGTACTTC
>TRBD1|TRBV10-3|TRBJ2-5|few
CAGRQGAQETQYF
TGTGCCGGGAGGCAGGGGGCACAAGAGACCCAGTACTTC
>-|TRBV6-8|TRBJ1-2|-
CASSYSIQARANYGYTF
TGTGCCAGCAGTTACTCGATACAGGCCCGAGCTAACTATGGCTACACCTTC
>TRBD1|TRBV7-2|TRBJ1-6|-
CASSLGLDRGRRDSPLHF
TGTGCCAGCAGCTTAGGACTCGACAGGGGCCGGCGTGATTCACCCCTCCACTTT
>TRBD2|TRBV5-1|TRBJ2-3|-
CASTTSGASTDTQYF
TGCGCCAGCACCACTAGCGGGGCTAGCACAGATACGCAGTATTTT
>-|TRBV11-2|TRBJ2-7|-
CASSLDTGPGGDRGRYEQYF
TGTGCCAGCAGCTTAGATACGGGGCCGGGGGGAGACAGGGGTCGGTACGAGCAGTACTTC
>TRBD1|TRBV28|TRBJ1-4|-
CASSLTGLATNEKLFF
TGTGCCAGCAGTTTGACAGGGCTTGCAACTAATGAAAAACTGTTTTTT
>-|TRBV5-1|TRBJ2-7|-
CASSFGQLGSSEQYF
TGCGCCAGCAGCTTTGGACAGTTGGGTTCCTCCGAGCAGTACTTC
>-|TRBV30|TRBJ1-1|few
CAWRPSGGGSGAFF
TGTGCCTGGAGGCCCTCGGGGGGGGGCTCGGGGGCTTTCTTT
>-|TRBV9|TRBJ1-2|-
CASSGTVYDYTF
TGTGCCAGCAGCGGGACAGTCTACGACTACACCTTC
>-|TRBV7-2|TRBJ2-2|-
CASSKLLTGLNTGELFF
TGTGCCAGCAGTAAACTCCTTACAGGTTTGAACACCGGGGAGCTGTTTTTT
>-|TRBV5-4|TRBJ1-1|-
CASSLGRWRTEAFF
TGTGCCAGCAGCTTGGGTAGGTGGAGGACTGAAGCTTTCTTT
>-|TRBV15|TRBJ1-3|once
CATSREVQSSGNTIYF
TGTGCCACCAGCAGAGAAGTACAGAGCTCTGGAAACACCATATATTTT